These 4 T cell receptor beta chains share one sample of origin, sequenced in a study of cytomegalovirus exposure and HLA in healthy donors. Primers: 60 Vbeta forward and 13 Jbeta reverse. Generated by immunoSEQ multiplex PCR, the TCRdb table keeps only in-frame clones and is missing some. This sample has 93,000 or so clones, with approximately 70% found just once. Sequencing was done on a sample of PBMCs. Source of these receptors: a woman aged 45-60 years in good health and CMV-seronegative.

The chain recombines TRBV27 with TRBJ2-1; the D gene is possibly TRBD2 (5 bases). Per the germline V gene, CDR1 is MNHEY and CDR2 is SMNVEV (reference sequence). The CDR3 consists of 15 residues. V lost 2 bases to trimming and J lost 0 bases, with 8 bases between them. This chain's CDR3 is CASSLEGSSYNEQFF. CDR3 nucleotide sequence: TGTGCCAGCAGTTTAGAGGGAAGCTCCTACAATGAGCAGTTCTTC.

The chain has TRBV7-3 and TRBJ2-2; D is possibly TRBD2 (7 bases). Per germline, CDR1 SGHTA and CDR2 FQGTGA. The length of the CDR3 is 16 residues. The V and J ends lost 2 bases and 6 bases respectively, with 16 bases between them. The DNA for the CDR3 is TGTGCCAGCAGCTTAGGGGGCGGGAGAGCCGCCGGGGAGCTGTTTTTT. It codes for CASSLGGGRAAGELFF. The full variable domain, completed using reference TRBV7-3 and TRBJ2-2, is GAGVSQTPSNKVTEKGKYVELRCDPISGHTALYWYRQSLGQGPEFLIYFQGTGAADDSGLPNDRFFAVRPEGSVSTLKIQRTERGDSAVYLCASSLGGGRAAGELFFGEGSRLTVL.

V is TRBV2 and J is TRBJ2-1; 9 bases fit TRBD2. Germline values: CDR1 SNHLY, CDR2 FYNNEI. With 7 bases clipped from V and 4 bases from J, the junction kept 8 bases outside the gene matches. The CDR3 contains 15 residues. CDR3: CASTPGTSSYNEQFF. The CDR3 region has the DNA TGTGCCAGCACCCCCGGGACTAGCTCTTACAATGAGCAGTTCTTC.

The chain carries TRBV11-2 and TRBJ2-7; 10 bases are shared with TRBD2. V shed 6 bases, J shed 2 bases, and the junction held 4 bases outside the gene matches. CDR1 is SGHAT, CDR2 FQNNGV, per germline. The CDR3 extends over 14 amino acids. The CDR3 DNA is TGTGCCAGCAGTCGTAGCGGGGGGCCCTACGAGCAGTACTTC. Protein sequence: CASSRSGGPYEQYF.